There are a few counts of the clone carrying this T cell receptor beta chain. The entry originates in a study of blood T cells in healthy people across ages. Combining a sample-barcoded 5' primer with a J-beta primer mix, a second PCR ran for roughly 6 to 12 cycles. TCRdb called the 5' RACE reads again in MiXCR, with one record for every CDR3 protein. Of more than 650,000 distinct CDR3 sequences listed, around 25% are singletons. These same records also appear under a second study, on T cells of mothers and their children. That report adds: Material was donated by three healthy Caucasian mothers and their six children.

Sequencing was carried out using blood. The sequence derives from a boy under 18 in good health.

CDR3 loop: CASSLGGSGGYEQYF. The CDR3 DNA follows: TGCGCCAGCAGCTTGGGGGGTAGCGGGGGCTACGAGCAGTACTTC. The V and J genes are TRBV5-1 and TRBJ2-7; TRBD2 matches 9 bases. This CDR3 contains 15 residues. Germline trimming cut 0 bases from V and 3 bases from J; bases unmatched to any gene: 4. In germline, CDR1 is SGHRS, CDR2 YFSETQ.